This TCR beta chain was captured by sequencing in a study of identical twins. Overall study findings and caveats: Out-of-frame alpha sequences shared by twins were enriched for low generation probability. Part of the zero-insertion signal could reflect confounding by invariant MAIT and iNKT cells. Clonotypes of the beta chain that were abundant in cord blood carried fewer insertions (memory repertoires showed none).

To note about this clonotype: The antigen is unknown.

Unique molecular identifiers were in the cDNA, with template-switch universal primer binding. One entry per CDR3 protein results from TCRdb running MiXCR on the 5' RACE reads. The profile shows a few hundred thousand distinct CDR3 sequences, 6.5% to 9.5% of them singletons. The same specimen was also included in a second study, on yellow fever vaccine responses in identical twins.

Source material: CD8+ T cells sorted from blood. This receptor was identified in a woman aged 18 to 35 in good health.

The CDR3 is CASSSGQGVLGETQYF. DNA for the CDR3: TGTGCCAGCAGCTCCGGACAGGGAGTCTTGGGGGAGACCCAGTACTTC. The chain links TRBV7-9 to TRBJ2-5; 8 bases align to TRBD1. CDR3 length: 16 residues. After removal of 4 bases from V and 5 bases from J, the junction contained 12 bases not matched to a gene. Germline assignment: CDR1 SEHNR and CDR2 FQNEAQ (reference sequence). Full variable domain (rest looked up from reference TRBV7-9 and TRBJ2-5): DTGVSQNPRHKITKRGQNVTFRCDPISEHNRLYWYRQTLGQGPEFLTYFQNEAQLEKSRLLSDRFSAERPKGSFSTLEIQRTEQGDSAMYLCASSSGQGVLGETQYFGPGTRLLVL.